This T cell receptor beta chain came from a study of cytomegalovirus exposure and HLA in healthy donors. General study points: A few chains linked to CMV were shown in vitro to be specific for CMV antigens. It was approximately 170 TCR beta chains that were listed as cytomegalovirus-associated.

Both 60 Vbeta primers and 13 Jbeta primers went into the PCR. Assay used: immunoSEQ multiplex PCR; TCRdb lists only in-frame clones, some missing. The table shows more than 110,000 clones, with about 80% occurring only once. This CDR3 contains 16 residues. The V end lost 4 bases, the J end lost 4 bases, and 17 bases lay between the germline ends. Germline assignment: CDR1 SGHRS and CDR2 YFSETQ. Note on this clone: What it binds is unknown.

Sequenced input: PBMCs. The chain carries TRBV5-1 and TRBJ2-2; possible D gene TRBD2, 6 bases. The receptor's source is a man in his thirties or forties in good health and CMV-seropositive. CDR3: CASSLPAVGGTGELFF. Written as DNA, the CDR3 is TGCGCCAGCAGCCTCCCCGCCGTGGGGGGCACCGGGGAGCTGTTTTTT.